Presented here are 12 T cell receptor beta chains from one specimen sequenced in a study of CXCR3-negative and CXCR3-positive naive CD8 T cells (dated by TCRdb to the late 2010s). What the study reported, not specific to this receptor: TRB CDR3s from CXCR3-positive naive cells showed higher hydrophobicity (lower Kidera factor 4), lower energy, and higher strength and volume indices than CXCR3-negative naive cells.

TCRdb names NextSeq 550 as the instrument used. The Human TCR Profiling Kit (MiLaboratory) was used to make UMI-labeled 5' RACE TRB cDNA libraries. TCRdb reanalyzed the reads, keeping one entry per CDR3 protein sequence and omitting DNA. The sample's table covers some 130,000 distinct CDR3 sequences. The top ten constitute roughly 0.62% of the sample. Their recognized antigens are unknown. Material for sequencing was naive CXCR3+ CD8+ T cells from blood. This specimen's cell subset or site label, per the study, means: CD45RO-CCR7+CD27+CD95- naive CD8+ T cells expressing CXCR3 (TNR3+). All receptors derive from a human donor in good health. Some clones in this sample may be carry-over from other donors' samples.

The gene calls are TRBV11-2 and TRBJ2-1; TCRdb's D gene call, TRBD1, goes unchecked for lack of DNA. The CDR3 is 15 amino acids. The germline V gene has CDR1 SGHAT and CDR2 FQNNGV. The CDR3 protein is CASSLEWGMDNEQFF.

The chain employs TRBV7-6 and TRBJ2-2. CDR1 and CDR2 from the germline V gene are SGHVS and FNYEAQ. The CDR3 has 12 residues. CDR3 protein: CASSFRTGELFF.

The chain employs TRBV29-1 and TRBJ1-1. The CDR3 totals 13 residues. Germline-derived CDR1 and CDR2 are SQVTM and ANQGSEA. The CDR3: CSVEGVLNTEAFF.

The chain is built from TRBV27 and TRBJ1-1. Germline CDR1 and CDR2: MNHEY and SMNVEV (reference sequence). CDR3 length: 12 residues. The CDR3 here is CASKSGNTEAFF.

This rearrangement joins TRBV29-1 to TRBJ1-1; TCRdb indicates TRBD1, and absent DNA this call remains unverified. The CDR3 is 11 amino acids. Germline assignment: CDR1 SQVTM and CDR2 ANQGSEA. The CDR3 sequence is CSASGPPEAFF.

The chain couples TRBV7-9 to TRBJ2-7. Germline V gene sequence: CDR1 SEHNR, CDR2 FQNEAQ (reference sequence). CDR3 length equals 12 residues. CDR3 residues: CASSTSDYEQYF.

J is TRBJ1-1 and V is TRBV27; TCRdb picks TRBD1, but there is no DNA to check that call. The CDR3 length is 17 residues. Germline values: CDR1 MNHEY, CDR2 SMNVEV (reference sequence). CDR3 loop: CASSSPRQGERGTEAFF.

The J gene is TRBJ2-7, the V gene TRBV14; TCRdb's D gene call, TRBD1, goes unchecked for lack of DNA. Germline V gives CDR1 SGHDN, CDR2 FVKESK. The CDR3 contains 14 residues. CDR3 region: CASSQANRVHEQYF.

This sequence joins TRBV19 and TRBJ2-5. Germline V CDR1 and CDR2: LNHDA, SQIVND (reference sequence). The CDR3 runs to 13 residues. CDR3 amino acids: CASSIDLEETQYF. The full variable domain, in which reference TRBV19 and TRBJ2-5 provide the parts outside the CDR3, is DGGITQSPKYLFRKEGQNVTLSCEQNLNHDAMYWYRQDPGQGLRLIYYSQIVNDFQKGDIAEGYSVSREKKESFPLTVTSAQKNPTAFYLCASSIDLEETQYFGPGTRLLVL.

This chain uses TRBV27 with TRBJ2-2; checking the TCRdb D call of TRBD2 is not possible without DNA. Germline V CDR1 and CDR2: MNHEY, SMNVEV (reference sequence). CDR3 size: 16 residues. The chain's CDR3 is CASSWLLAGATGELFF.

The chain links TRBV30 to TRBJ2-5. The CDR3 is 13 amino acids. CDR1 is GTSNPN, CDR2 SVGIG, per germline (reference sequence). CDR3 protein: CAWSVYSEETQYF.

The chain links TRBV7-9 to TRBJ1-2; with no DNA, the TCRdb D assignment of TRBD1 cannot be verified. Germline CDR1 reads SEHNR; CDR2 reads FQNEAQ (reference sequence). The CDR3 runs 20 residues. The CDR3 spells CASSQTNYATDSTINYGYTF.